This T cell receptor (beta chain) comes out of a study of cytomegalovirus exposure and HLA in healthy donors. Study summary: There were about 85 million unique TCRs (from HLA-typed donors) in an early data release.

Study-level findings and limits: Some V segments, TRBV6-2 and TRBV6-3 among them, were indistinguishable and were therefore excluded. Donor immune exposure was known only as CMV serostatus.

The germline V gene has CDR1 MNHNY and CDR2 SVGAGI (reference sequence). V gave up 6 bases and J gave up 1 base, with 9 bases separating them. The CDR3 sequence is 13 residues long. PCR employed 60 Vbeta and 13 Jbeta primers. Profiling relied on immunoSEQ multiplex PCR, and the TCRdb table lists in-frame clones only, not all of them. The table for this sample gives roughly 70,000 clones. Comment on this clone: What it binds is unknown.

The chain combines TRBV6-6 with TRBJ1-1; tentatively, D is TRBD1 (5 bases). Sample: PBMCs. This TCR was recovered from a man aged 40-50 years in good health and CMV-seronegative. The CDR3 loop reads CASRQQENTEAFF. CDR3 nucleotides: TGTGCCAGCAGACAACAGGAGAACACTGAAGCTTTCTTT.